This T cell receptor beta chain was recorded in a study of Ad26.COV2.S vaccination and SARS-CoV-2 variants. Study-wide results and limits: Vaccine and placebo groups showed comparable non-spike TCR breadth. Vaccinees showed greater spike-specific TCR breadth than placebo recipients.

Regarding this clone: Its antigen is currently unknown.

Treatment given: around 19 received Ad26.COV2.S at low or high dose, single or two shots; roughly five received placebo; per-sample allocation not given. Each sample was drawn 63 days after the first injection (of vaccine or placebo). TCRdb's copy holds only in-frame clones and misses some; the assay was immunoSEQ multiplex PCR. Found here are hundreds of thousands of clones, 88% of them singletons; the top ten hold 6.4%. This sample comprised peripheral blood, obtained in a trial of Ad26.COV2.S vaccine versus placebo. The TCR originated in a person between 18 and 59 years old who received the Ad26.COV2.S COVID-19 vaccine or a placebo.

CDR3 region: CASSLASGVGTDTQYF. The CDR3 DNA follows: TGTGCCAGCAGCTTGGCTAGCGGGGTGGGGACAGATACGCAGTATTTT. The J gene is TRBJ2-3, the V gene TRBV5-6; 9 nucleotides align to TRBD2. The CDR3 sequence is 16 residues long. Germline V gene data show CDR1 as SGHDT and CDR2 as YYEEEE. V shed 0 bases and J 3 bases; nucleotides not matched to a gene: 5.